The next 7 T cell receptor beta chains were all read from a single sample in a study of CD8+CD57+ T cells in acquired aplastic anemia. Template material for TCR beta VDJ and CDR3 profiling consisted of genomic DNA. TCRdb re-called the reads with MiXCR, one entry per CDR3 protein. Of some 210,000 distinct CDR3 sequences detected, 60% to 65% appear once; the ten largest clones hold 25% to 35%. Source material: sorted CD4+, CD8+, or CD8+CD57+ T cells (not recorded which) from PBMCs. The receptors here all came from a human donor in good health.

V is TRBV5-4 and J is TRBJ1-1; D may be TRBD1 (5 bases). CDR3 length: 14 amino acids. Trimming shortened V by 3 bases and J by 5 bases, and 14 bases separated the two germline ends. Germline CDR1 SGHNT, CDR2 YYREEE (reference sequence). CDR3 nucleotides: TGTGCCAGCAGCTCATGGACGGGGGTTACTGAAGCTTTCTTT. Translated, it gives CASSSWTGVTEAFF.

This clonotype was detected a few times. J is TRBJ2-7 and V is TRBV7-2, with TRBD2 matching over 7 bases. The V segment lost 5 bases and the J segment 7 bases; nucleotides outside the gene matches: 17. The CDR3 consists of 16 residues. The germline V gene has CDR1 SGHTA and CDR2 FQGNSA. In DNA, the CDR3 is TGTGCCAGCAGCATCCATGGGGGGAGGGCCTTGAGAGAGCAGTACTTC. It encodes CASSIHGGRALREQYF. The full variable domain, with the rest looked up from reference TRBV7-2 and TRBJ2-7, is GAGVSQSPSNKVTEKGKDVELRCDPISGHTALYWYRQSLGQGLEFLIYFQGNSAPDKSGLPSDRFSAERTGGSVSTLTIQRTQQEDSAVYLCASSIHGGRALREQYFGPGTRLTVT.

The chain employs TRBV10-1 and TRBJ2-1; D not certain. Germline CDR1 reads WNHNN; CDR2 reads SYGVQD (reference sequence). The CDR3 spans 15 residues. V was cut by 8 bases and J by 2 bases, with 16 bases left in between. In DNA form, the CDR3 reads TGCGCCAGCGCGGCCAAAACGGTAACCTACAATGAGCAGTTCTTC. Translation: CASAAKTVTYNEQFF.

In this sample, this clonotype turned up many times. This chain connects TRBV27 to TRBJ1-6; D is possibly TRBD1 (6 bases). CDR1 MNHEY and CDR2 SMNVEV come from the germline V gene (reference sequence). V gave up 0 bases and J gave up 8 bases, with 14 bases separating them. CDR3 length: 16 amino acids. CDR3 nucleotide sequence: TGTGCCAGCAGTTTATCGCCAGGGGCTGTTTATTCACCCCTCCACTTT. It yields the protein CASSLSPGAVYSPLHF.

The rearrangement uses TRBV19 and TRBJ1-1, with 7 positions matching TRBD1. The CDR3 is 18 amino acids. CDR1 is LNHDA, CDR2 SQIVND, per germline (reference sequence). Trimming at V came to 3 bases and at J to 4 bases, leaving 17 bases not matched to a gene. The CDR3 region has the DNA TGTGCCAGTAGTATGAGGGGGCGATCAGGTAGGCTGAGCACTGAAGCTTTCTTT. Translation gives CASSMRGRSGRLSTEAFF.

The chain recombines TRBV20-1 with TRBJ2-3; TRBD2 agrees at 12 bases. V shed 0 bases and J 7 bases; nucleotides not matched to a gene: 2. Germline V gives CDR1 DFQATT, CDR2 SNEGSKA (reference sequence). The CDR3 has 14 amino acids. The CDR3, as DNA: TGCAGTGCTAGAGACGGACTAGCGGGACATACGCAGTATTTT. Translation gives CSARDGLAGHTQYF.

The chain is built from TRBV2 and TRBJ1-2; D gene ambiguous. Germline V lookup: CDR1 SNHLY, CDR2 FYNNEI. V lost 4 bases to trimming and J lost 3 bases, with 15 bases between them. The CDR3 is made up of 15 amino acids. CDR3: CASSAFTEADYGYTF. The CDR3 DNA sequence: TGTGCCAGCAGTGCCTTCACAGAGGCGGACTATGGCTACACCTTC.